This T cell receptor beta chain was identified during a study of blood T cell repertoires in COVID-19. About the study: In each case, the material was cDNA or gDNA derived from T cells, B-cell-depleted T cells, or PBMCs.

Only in-frame clones appear in the TCRdb table, and some are missing; sequencing was by immunoSEQ multiplex PCR. This table has hundreds of thousands of clones, around 84% appearing once. Symptom resolution, clearance, or two negative PCRs marked donors in Cohort 3 as recovered. The CDR3 covers 13 residues. V shed 4 bases and J shed 7 bases, with 13 bases lying between them. Germline loops: CDR1 SEHNR, CDR2 FQNEAQ (reference sequence). The sequenced sample consisted of PBMCs or T cells enriched from blood (not recorded which). The J gene is TRBJ2-5, the V gene TRBV7-9, with TRBD2 as a possible D gene (6 bases). The sequence came from a woman aged 45-59 years who had recovered from COVID-19. DNA for the CDR3: TGTGCCAGCAGCTCCGGACTAAGAGGGACCCAGTACTTC. It yields the protein CASSSGLRGTQYF.